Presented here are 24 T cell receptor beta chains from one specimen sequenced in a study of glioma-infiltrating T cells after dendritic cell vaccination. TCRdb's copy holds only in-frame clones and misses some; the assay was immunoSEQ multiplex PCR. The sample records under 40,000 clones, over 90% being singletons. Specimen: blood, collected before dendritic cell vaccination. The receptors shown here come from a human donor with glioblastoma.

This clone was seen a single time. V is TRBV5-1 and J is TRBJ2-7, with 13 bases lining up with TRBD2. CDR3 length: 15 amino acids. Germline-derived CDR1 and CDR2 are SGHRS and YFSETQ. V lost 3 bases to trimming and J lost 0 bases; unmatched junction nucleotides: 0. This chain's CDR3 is CASSWTSGSSYEQYF. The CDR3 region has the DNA TGCGCCAGCAGCTGGACTAGCGGGAGCTCCTACGAGCAGTACTTC. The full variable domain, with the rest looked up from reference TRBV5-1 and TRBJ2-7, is KAGVTQTPRYLIKTRGQQVTLSCSPISGHRSVSWYQQTPGQGLQFLFEYFSETQRNKGNFPGRFSGRQFSNSRSEMNVSTLELGDSALYLCASSWTSGSSYEQYFGPGTRLTVT.

CDR3 in DNA: TGTGCCAGTAGTATTTGGGGCGCCGAGGAGTGGGAGCAGTACTTC. Its protein is CASSIWGAEEWEQYF. J is TRBJ2-7 and V is TRBV19, with D possibly being TRBD1 (5 bases). V was clipped by 3 bases and J by 7 bases, with 19 bases between them. The CDR3 contains 15 residues. Germline lookup yields CDR1 LNHDA and CDR2 SQIVND (reference sequence).

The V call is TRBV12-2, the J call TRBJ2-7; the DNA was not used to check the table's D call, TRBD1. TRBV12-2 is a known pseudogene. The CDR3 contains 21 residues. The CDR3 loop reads CASRLAQDRDRGQVLNYEQYF. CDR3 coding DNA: TGTGCAAGTCGCTTAGCGCAAGATAGGGACAGGGGGCAGGTATTGAACTACGAGCAGTACTTC.

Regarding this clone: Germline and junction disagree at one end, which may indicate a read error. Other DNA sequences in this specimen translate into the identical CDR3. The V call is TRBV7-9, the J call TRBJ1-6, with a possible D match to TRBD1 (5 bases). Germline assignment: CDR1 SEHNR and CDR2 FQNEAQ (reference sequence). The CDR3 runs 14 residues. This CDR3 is CASSVDTNNSPLHF. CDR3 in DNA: TGTGCCAGCAGCGTGGACACAAATAATTCCCCCCTCCACTTT.

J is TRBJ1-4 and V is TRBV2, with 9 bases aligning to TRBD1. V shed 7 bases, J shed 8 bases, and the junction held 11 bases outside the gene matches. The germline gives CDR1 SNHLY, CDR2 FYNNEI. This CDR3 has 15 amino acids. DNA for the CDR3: TGTGCCAGCACCGAGACCGGGACAGGGAGAGAAAAACTGTTTTTT. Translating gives CASTETGTGREKLFF.

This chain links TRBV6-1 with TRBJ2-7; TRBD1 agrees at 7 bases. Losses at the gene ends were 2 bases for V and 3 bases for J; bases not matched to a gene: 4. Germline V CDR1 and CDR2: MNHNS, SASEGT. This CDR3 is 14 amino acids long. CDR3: CASSEPAGGYEQYF. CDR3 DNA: TGTGCCAGCAGTGAACCAGCAGGGGGCTACGAGCAGTACTTC.

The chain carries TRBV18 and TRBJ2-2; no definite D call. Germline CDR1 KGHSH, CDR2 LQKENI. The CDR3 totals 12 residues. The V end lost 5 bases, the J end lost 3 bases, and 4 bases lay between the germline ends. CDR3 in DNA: TGTGCCAGCTCATCTGACACCGGGGAGCTGTTTTTT. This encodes CASSSDTGELFF. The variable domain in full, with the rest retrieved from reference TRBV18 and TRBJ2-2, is NAGVMQNPRHLVRRRGQEARLRCSPMKGHSHVYWYRQLPEEGLKFMVYLQKENIIDESGMPKERFSAEFPKEGPSILRIQQVVRGDSAAYFCASSSDTGELFFGEGSRLTVL.

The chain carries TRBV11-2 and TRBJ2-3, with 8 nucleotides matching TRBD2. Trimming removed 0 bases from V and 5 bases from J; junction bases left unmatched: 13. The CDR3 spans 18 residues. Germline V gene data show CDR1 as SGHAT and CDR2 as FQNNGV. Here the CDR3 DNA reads TGTGCCAGCAGCTTAGATGGGTGGCGGGGGGCCATCCTAGATACGCAGTATTTT. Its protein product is CASSLDGWRGAILDTQYF.

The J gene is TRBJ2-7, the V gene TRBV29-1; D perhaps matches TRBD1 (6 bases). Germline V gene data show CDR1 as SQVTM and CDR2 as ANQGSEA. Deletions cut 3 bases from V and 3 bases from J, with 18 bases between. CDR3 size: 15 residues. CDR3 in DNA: TGCAGCGTTGATTCCCCGACAGGTTCCTTCTACGAGCAGTACTTC. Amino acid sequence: CSVDSPTGSFYEQYF.

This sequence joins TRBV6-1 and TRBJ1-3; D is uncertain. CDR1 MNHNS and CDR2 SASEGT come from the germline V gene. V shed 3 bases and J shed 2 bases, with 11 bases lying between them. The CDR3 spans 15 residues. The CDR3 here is CASSESGAPGNTIYF. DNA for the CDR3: TGTGCCAGCAGTGAGAGCGGAGCCCCTGGAAACACCATATATTTT.

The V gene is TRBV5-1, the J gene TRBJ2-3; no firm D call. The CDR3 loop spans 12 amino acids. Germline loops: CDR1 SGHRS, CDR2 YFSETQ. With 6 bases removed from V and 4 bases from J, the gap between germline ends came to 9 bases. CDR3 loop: CASTPNSDTQYF. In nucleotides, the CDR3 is TGCGCCAGCACCCCTAACTCAGATACGCAGTATTTT.

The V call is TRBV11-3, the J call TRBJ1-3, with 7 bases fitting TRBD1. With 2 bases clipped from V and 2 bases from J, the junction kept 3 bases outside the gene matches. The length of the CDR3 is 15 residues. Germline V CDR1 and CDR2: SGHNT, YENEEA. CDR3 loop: CASSLTTGPGNTIYF. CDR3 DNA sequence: TGTGCCAGCAGCTTAACGACAGGGCCTGGAAACACCATATATTTT. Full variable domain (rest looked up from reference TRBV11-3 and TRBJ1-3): EAGVVQSPRYKIIEKKQPVAFWCNPISGHNTLYWYLQNLGQGPELLIRYENEEAVDDSQLPKDRFSAERLKGVDSTLKIQPAELGDSAVYLCASSLTTGPGNTIYFGEGSWLTVV.

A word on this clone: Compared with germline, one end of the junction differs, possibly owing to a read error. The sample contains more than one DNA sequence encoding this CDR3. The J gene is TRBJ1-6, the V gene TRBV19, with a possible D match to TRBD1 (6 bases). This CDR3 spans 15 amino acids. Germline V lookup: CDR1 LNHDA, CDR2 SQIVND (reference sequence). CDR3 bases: TGTGCCAGTAGTATAGGGACAGTCTATAATTCCCCCCTCCACTTT. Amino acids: CASSIGTVYNSPLHF.

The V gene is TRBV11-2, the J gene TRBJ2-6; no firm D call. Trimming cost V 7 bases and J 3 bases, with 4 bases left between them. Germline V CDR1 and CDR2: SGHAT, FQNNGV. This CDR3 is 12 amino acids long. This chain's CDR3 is CASILGANVLTF. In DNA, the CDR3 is TGTGCCAGCATCCTTGGGGCCAACGTCCTGACTTTC.

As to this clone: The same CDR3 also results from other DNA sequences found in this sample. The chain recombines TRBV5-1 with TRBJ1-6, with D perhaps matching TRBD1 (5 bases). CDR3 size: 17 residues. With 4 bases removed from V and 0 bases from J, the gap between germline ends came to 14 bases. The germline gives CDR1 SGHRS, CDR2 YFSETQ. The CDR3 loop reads CASSPGRDYSYNSPLHF. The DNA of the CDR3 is TGCGCCAGCAGCCCGGGGAGGGACTACTCCTATAATTCACCCCTCCACTTT.

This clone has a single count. DNA of the CDR3: TGTGCCAGCAGCTTAGCGTCTAGCGGGGGGCAAGAGACCCAGTACTTC. Its translation: CASSLASSGGQETQYF. The V and J genes are TRBV13 and TRBJ2-5, with TRBD2 matching over 11 bases. The CDR3 is made up of 16 amino acids. V shed 1 base and J 2 bases; nucleotides not matched to a gene: 3. The germline CDR1 and CDR2 sequences are PRHDT and FYEKMQ (reference sequence).

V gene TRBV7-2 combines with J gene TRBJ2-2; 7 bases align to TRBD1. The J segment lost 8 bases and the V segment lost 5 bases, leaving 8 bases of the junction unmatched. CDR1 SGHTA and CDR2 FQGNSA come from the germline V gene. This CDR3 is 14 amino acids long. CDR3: CASSLKRGPGELFF. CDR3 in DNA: TGTGCCAGCAGCCTCAAGAGGGGGCCTGGGGAGCTGTTTTTT.

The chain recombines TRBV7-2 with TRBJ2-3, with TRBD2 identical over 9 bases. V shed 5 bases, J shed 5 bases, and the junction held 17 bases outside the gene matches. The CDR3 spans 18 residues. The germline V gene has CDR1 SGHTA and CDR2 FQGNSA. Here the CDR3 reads CASSPQSSAGGRRDTQYF. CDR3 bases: TGTGCCAGCAGCCCACAATCATCGGCGGGGGGGCGGAGAGATACGCAGTATTTT. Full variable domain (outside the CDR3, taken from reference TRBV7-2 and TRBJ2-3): GAGVSQSPSNKVTEKGKDVELRCDPISGHTALYWYRQSLGQGLEFLIYFQGNSAPDKSGLPSDRFSAERTGGSVSTLTIQRTQQEDSAVYLCASSPQSSAGGRRDTQYFGPGTRLTVL.

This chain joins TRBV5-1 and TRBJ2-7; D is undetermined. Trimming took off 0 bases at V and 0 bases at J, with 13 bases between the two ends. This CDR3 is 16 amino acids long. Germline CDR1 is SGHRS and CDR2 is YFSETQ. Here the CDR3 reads CASSLALGGSSYEQYF. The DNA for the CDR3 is TGCGCCAGCAGCTTGGCCCTTGGCGGTAGCTCCTACGAGCAGTACTTC. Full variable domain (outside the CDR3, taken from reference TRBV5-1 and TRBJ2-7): KAGVTQTPRYLIKTRGQQVTLSCSPISGHRSVSWYQQTPGQGLQFLFEYFSETQRNKGNFPGRFSGRQFSNSRSEMNVSTLELGDSALYLCASSLALGGSSYEQYFGPGTRLTVT.

Here the CDR3 reads CASSLYRSGGSVAETQYF. CDR3 DNA: TGCGCCAGCAGCTTGTATAGGAGCGGGGGCTCTGTTGCAGAGACCCAGTACTTC. This chain joins TRBV5-1 and TRBJ2-5; 8 bases align to TRBD2. Germline V lookup: CDR1 SGHRS, CDR2 YFSETQ. The trim removed 1 base at V and 4 bases at J, leaving 15 bases unmatched. CDR3 length: 18 amino acids. Supplemented by reference TRBV5-1 and TRBJ2-5, the full variable domain reads KAGVTQTPRYLIKTRGQQVTLSCSPISGHRSVSWYQQTPGQGLQFLFEYFSETQRNKGNFPGRFSGRQFSNSRSEMNVSTLELGDSALYLCASSLYRSGGSVAETQYFGPGTRLLVL.

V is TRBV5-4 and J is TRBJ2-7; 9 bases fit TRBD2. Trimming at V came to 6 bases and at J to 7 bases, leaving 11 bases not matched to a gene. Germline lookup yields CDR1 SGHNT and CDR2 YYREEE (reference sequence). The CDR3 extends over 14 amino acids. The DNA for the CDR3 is TGTGCCAGCAACCTAGCGGGACCGGGGGGGGAGCAGTACTTC. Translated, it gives CASNLAGPGGEQYF.

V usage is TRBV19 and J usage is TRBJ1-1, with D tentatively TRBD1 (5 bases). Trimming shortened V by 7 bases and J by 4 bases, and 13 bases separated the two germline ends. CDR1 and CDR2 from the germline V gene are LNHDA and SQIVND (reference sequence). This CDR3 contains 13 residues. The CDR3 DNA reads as TGTGCCAGTACCCCACAGGCCGTCACTGAAGCTTTCTTT. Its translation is CASTPQAVTEAFF.

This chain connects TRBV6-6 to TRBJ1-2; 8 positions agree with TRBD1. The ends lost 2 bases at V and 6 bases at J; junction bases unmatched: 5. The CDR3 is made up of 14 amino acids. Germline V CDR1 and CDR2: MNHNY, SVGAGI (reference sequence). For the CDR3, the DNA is TGTGCCAGCAGTTACGACAGGGGTAGGAATGGCTACACCTTC. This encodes CASSYDRGRNGYTF.

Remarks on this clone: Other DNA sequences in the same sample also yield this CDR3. This chain's CDR3 is CASSGQGSSYEQYF. DNA of the CDR3: TGTGCCAGCAGCGGACAGGGGTCCTCCTACGAGCAGTACTTC. V gene TRBV27 combines with J gene TRBJ2-7; 9 positions agree with TRBD1. The trim removed 6 bases at V and 0 bases at J, leaving 3 bases unmatched. There are 14 residues in the CDR3. CDR1 and CDR2 (germline): MNHEY, SMNVEV (reference sequence).